The T cell receptor (beta chain) under discussion was sequenced for a study of T cell responses to AZD1222 COVID-19 vaccine. Findings and limits, study-wide: Vaccination with two AZD1222 doses was followed by a rise in Spike-specific TCR breadth and depth.

Only in-frame clones appear in the TCRdb table, and some are missing; sequencing was by immunoSEQ multiplex PCR. The sample consists of 150,000 to 200,000 clones, roughly 90% of them appearing once. A note on this clone: The target antigen is unknown.

The CDR3 has 14 residues. The germline V gene encodes CDR1 SGHDN and CDR2 FVKESK. With 4 bases removed from V and 4 bases from J, the gap between germline ends came to 11 bases. Source: peripheral blood, taken on day 0 of AZD1222 vaccination. The clonotype comes from an adult in good health. The chain employs TRBV14 and TRBJ1-3; a weak D match, TRBD1 (5 bases). The CDR3 bases are TGTGCCAGCAGCCCCCCCGGGGCAGGAAACACCATATATTTT. This encodes CASSPPGAGNTIYF.